Listed below are T cell receptor beta chains from one sample, sequenced in a study of T-cell memory formation after mild COVID-19. Via MiXCR, TCRdb re-called the 5' RACE reads, giving one row per CDR3 protein. The repertoire holds more than 450,000 distinct CDR3 sequences, with approximately 18% as singletons. Sequenced input: PBMCs or a T cell subset sorted from them (not recorded which). The origin of the receptors is an adult woman who had mild COVID-19 (a few samples of this study predate the infection). Cell type and time point are not known. Both conserved end residues are part of each CDR3. Each record gives: J gene, V gene, clone size, D gene, CDR3 DNA, CDR3 protein. A D gene is named only where the DNA matches it firmly. Clone size is stated in some rows and not others, as once, few, many or a class when expanded.

J: TRBJ1-2; V: TRBV7-9; size: few; D: .; DNA: TGTGCCAGCAGCTTAGCGCTCCGGGACGGCTATGGCTACACCTTC; CDR3: CASSLALRDGYGYTF
J: TRBJ2-7; V: TRBV7-2; size: few; D: TRBD1; DNA: TGTGCCAGCAGATCACAGGGGGCAGAGTCCGAGCAGTACTTC; CDR3: CASRSQGAESEQYF
J: TRBJ1-1; V: TRBV7-3; size: .; D: .; DNA: TGTGCCAGCAGCTTATACGGGCCCCCATATGAAGCTTTCTTT; CDR3: CASSLYGPPYEAFF
J: TRBJ2-7; V: TRBV4-2; size: many; D: .; DNA: TGTGCCAGCAGCCAAGATGGCAGGGGCGAGACCTACGAGCAGTACTTC; CDR3: CASSQDGRGETYEQYF
J: TRBJ1-5; V: TRBV15; size: few; D: TRBD1; DNA: TGTGCCACCAGCAGAGGTGCGTCCGGGGGACAGGGGTCTCAGCCCCAGCATTTT; CDR3: CATSRGASGGQGSQPQHF
J: TRBJ2-7; V: TRBV6-1; size: few; D: TRBD2; DNA: TGTGCCAGCAGTGACGGACTAGCAAGTGACGAGCAGTACTTC; CDR3: CASSDGLASDEQYF
J: TRBJ2-5; V: TRBV6-5; size: .; D: .; DNA: TGTGCCAGCAGAACAGGGTGGCAAGAGACCCAGTACTTC; CDR3: CASRTGWQETQYF
J: TRBJ2-1; V: TRBV24-1; size: .; D: .; DNA: TGTGCCACCAGTCAAGGACAGTACAATGAGCAGTTCTTC; CDR3: CATSQGQYNEQFF
J: TRBJ1-3; V: TRBV20-1; size: few; D: .; DNA: TGCAGTGCTAGTCGGGACATTTCTGGAAACACCATATATTTT; CDR3: CSASRDISGNTIYF
J: TRBJ2-1; V: TRBV7-9; size: .; D: .; DNA: TGTGCCAGCAGCCCGGGACCGAGAGTGGACAATGAGCAGTTCTTC; CDR3: CASSPGPRVDNEQFF
J: TRBJ1-5; V: TRBV7-8; size: few; D: .; DNA: TGTGCCAGCAGCTTAGAAAGTGGTTGGGTTCAGCCCCAGCATTTT; CDR3: CASSLESGWVQPQHF
J: TRBJ2-2; V: TRBV20-1; size: few; D: .; DNA: TGCAGTGCTAGAGGGGCCTCGGGGCTAGACCCGAACACCGGGGAGCTGTTTTTT; CDR3: CSARGASGLDPNTGELFF
J: TRBJ2-7; V: TRBV29-1; size: few; D: .; DNA: TGCAGCGTCGCGGACTCCTCCTCCTACGAGCAGTACTTC; CDR3: CSVADSSSYEQYF
J: TRBJ2-1; V: TRBV5-1; size: many; D: .; DNA: TGCGCCAGCAGCTTGGGGCAGGGACATACGTACAATGAGCAGTTCTTC; CDR3: CASSLGQGHTYNEQFF
J: TRBJ2-3; V: TRBV24-1; size: .; D: .; DNA: TGTGCCACCAGTGATTATTCTCCCGGAGGGGATGACACAGATACGCAGTATTTT; CDR3: CATSDYSPGGDDTDTQYF
J: TRBJ2-6; V: TRBV4-1; size: .; D: .; DNA: TGCGCCAGCAGCCCTAGTGTGGCCTCTGGGGCCAACGTCCTGACTTTC; CDR3: CASSPSVASGANVLTF
J: TRBJ2-5; V: TRBV9; size: few; D: .; DNA: TGTGCCAGCAGCGTAGGCCATCAAGAGACCCAGTACTTC; CDR3: CASSVGHQETQYF
J: TRBJ1-1; V: TRBV12-3/TRBV12-4; size: .; D: .; DNA: TGTGCCAGCACCCTGGAGGGAGAAAACACTGAAGCTTTCTTT; CDR3: CASTLEGENTEAFF
J: TRBJ2-1; V: TRBV27; size: .; D: .; DNA: TGTGCCAGCAGTTCCCTCCGGACAAGAACCAATGAGCAGTTCTTC; CDR3: CASSSLRTRTNEQFF
J: TRBJ2-5; V: TRBV24-1; size: .; D: .; DNA: TGTGCCGCATCTGGACGGTCGAAAGAGACCCAGTACTTC; CDR3: CAASGRSKETQYF
J: TRBJ2-4; V: TRBV5-1; size: many; D: TRBD1; DNA: TGCGCCAGCAGCTACGGGACAGGGGGAATAGTGGACATTCAGTACTTC; CDR3: CASSYGTGGIVDIQYF
J: TRBJ1-1; V: TRBV4-1; size: .; D: TRBD1; DNA: TGCGCCAGCAGCCAAGAAACAGGGGACACTGAAGCTTTCTTT; CDR3: CASSQETGDTEAFF
J: TRBJ2-7; V: TRBV19; size: .; D: .; DNA: TGTGCCAGTAGTCGACCGGGACACTTGGACGAGCAGTACTTC; CDR3: CASSRPGHLDEQYF
J: TRBJ1-1; V: TRBV5-1; size: few; D: .; DNA: TGCGCCAGCAGCTCTCATGCGGGGTCTGCTGAAGCTTTCTTT; CDR3: CASSSHAGSAEAFF
J: TRBJ2-1; V: TRBV29-1; size: .; D: .; DNA: TGCAGCGTTGAACCCAGGGTTGACTACAATGAGCAGTTCTTC; CDR3: CSVEPRVDYNEQFF
J: TRBJ2-7; V: TRBV7-8; size: few; D: .; DNA: TGTGCCAGCAGCCAAGAAGTAAGCGGGCGGCTCTACGAGCAGTACTTC; CDR3: CASSQEVSGRLYEQYF
J: TRBJ1-1; V: TRBV6-2/TRBV6-3; size: .; D: .; DNA: TGTGCCAGCAGTTACGTCCCTGGAGGGGTGAACACTGAAGCTTTCTTT; CDR3: CASSYVPGGVNTEAFF
J: TRBJ2-1; V: TRBV12-3/TRBV12-4; size: .; D: .; DNA: TGTGCCAGCAGTTGGGGCCGAGACAATGAGCAGTTCTTC; CDR3: CASSWGRDNEQFF
J: TRBJ1-2; V: TRBV20-1; size: .; D: TRBD1; DNA: TGCAGTGCTGGGACAGTGGATGGATATGGCTACACCTTC; CDR3: CSAGTVDGYGYTF
J: TRBJ2-7; V: TRBV9; size: .; D: .; DNA: TGTGCCAGCAGCGTAGCCACGCACGCGGCGGAGCAGTACTTC; CDR3: CASSVATHAAEQYF
J: TRBJ2-1; V: TRBV4-3; size: many; D: .; DNA: TGCGCCAGCAGCCAAAGGGGGGGTACCAGGAATGAGCAGTTCTTC; CDR3: CASSQRGGTRNEQFF
J: TRBJ2-1; V: TRBV3-2; size: .; D: .; DNA: TGTGCCAGCAGTATCAGGAGTGCGGAGCAGTTCTTC; CDR3: CASSIRSAEQFF
J: TRBJ2-5; V: TRBV25-1; size: few; D: TRBD2; DNA: TGTGCCAGCAGTGACGCGGGAGGGCCGGTTTTGCGAGAGACCCAGTACTTC; CDR3: CASSDAGGPVLRETQYF
J: TRBJ2-7; V: TRBV18; size: many; D: .; DNA: TGTGCCAGCTCACGTTATACCTACGAGCAGTACTTC; CDR3: CASSRYTYEQYF
J: TRBJ2-1; V: TRBV20-1; size: many; D: TRBD2; DNA: TGCAGTGCTACCCACTCACTAGCGGGAGGGCGGCATGAGCAGTTCTTC; CDR3: CSATHSLAGGRHEQFF
J: TRBJ1-5; V: TRBV7-2; size: few; D: .; DNA: TGTGCCAGCAGCTTAGTCGACAGCGATCAGCCCCAGCATTTT; CDR3: CASSLVDSDQPQHF
J: TRBJ1-2; V: TRBV9; size: .; D: .; DNA: TGTGCCAGCAGCTCCCGGGACGAGGGTTCAGGCTACACCTTC; CDR3: CASSSRDEGSGYTF
J: TRBJ2-7; V: TRBV20-1; size: .; D: .; DNA: TGCAGTGCTAGGCCGCAGTCACGCGCCTACGAGCAGTACTTC; CDR3: CSARPQSRAYEQYF
J: TRBJ2-1; V: TRBV7-3; size: .; D: TRBD2; DNA: TGTGCCAGCAGCTTAAGTACTAGCGGGGGCCTGTACAATGAGCAGTTCTTC; CDR3: CASSLSTSGGLYNEQFF
J: TRBJ2-7; V: TRBV20-1; size: .; D: TRBD1; DNA: TGCAGTGCTTCGGACAGGAGTTACTCCTACGAGCAGTACTTC; CDR3: CSASDRSYSYEQYF
J: TRBJ2-1; V: TRBV11-2; size: .; D: TRBD2; DNA: TGTGCCAGCAGCCGAGCGGGGGCCACTTACAATGAGCAGTTCTTC; CDR3: CASSRAGATYNEQFF
J: TRBJ1-1; V: TRBV4-1; size: few; D: .; DNA: TGCGCCAGCGGAGACGGACACAGAACTGAAGCTTTCTTT; CDR3: CASGDGHRTEAFF